Listed here are 8 T cell receptor beta chains from one sample, sequenced in a study of tumor-infiltrating lymphocytes in primary liver carcinoma (dated by TCRdb to about 2017). Without any cell sorting, total RNA and DNA were extracted together from around 20-30 mg of bulk tissue using the AllPrep DNA/RNA mini kit. Reads for this sample came from an Illumina HiSeq 2500. TCRbeta-specific cDNA was reverse-transcribed from 500 ng total RNA using a constant-region primer and ProtoScript II reverse transcriptase. Three nested multiplex PCR rounds, following a slightly modified ARM-PCR procedure, were used to build the TCRbeta libraries. The first two PCR rounds used multiplex TRBV1-TRBV30 forward primers with a Cbeta reverse primer, each for approximately 11 cycles. TCRdb applied fastp at Q25 and MiXCR to the public reads, then kept only in-frame beta chains. CDR3 protein duplicates are merged, each entry listing the most common genes and DNA. Present in this sample are 60,000 to 90,000 distinct CDR3 sequences, roughly three quarters of which were seen just once. Together, the top ten hold about 27% of the sample.

The sequencing input was liver tumor tissue from sampling region 4. The sample's cell subset or site label is to be understood as: tumor region T4, right-lateral pole. These receptors came from a man between 40 and 49 years old with primary liver carcinoma and hepatitis B virus infection.

For this clonotype: This CDR3 is missing its conserved last phenylalanine or tryptophan, likely due to a read error. The chain links TRBV11-2 to TRBJ1-1; no reliable D call. Germline V gene sequence: CDR1 SGHAT, CDR2 FQNNGV. The CDR3 covers 16 residues. Trimming shortened V by 9 bases and J by 6 bases, and 26 bases separated the two germline ends. CDR3 bases: TGTGCCAGTGGCTTCGATTTGGGCGGAAAAGTCGCTGAAGCTTTCTTA. Its protein is CASGFDLGGKVAEAFL.

The V and J genes are TRBV28 and TRBJ2-7, with D possibly being TRBD1 (5 bases). CDR3 size: 14 residues. Trimming left V 3 bases short and J 0 bases short, with 9 bases between. Germline V CDR1 and CDR2: MDHEN, SYDVKM. The CDR3 DNA follows: TGTGCCAGCAGTTTGTGGGGCAGCTCCTACGAGCAGTACTTC. Amino acid sequence: CASSLWGSSYEQYF.

This clonotype was counted ten times or more. This rearrangement joins TRBV21-1 to TRBJ2-7; whether TRBD1, the table's D call, matches the DNA was not checked. TRBV21-1 is given as a pseudogene. The CDR3 is made up of 16 amino acids. The CDR3 DNA is TGTGCCAGCAGCAGCGCCATACACAGGACGCTTGGGGAGCAGTACTTC. Translated: CASSSAIHRTLGEQYF.

This clonotype was detected a few times. This sequence joins TRBV25-1 and TRBJ2-1; 9 positions agree with TRBD1. Trimming cost V 3 bases and J 6 bases; bases outside gene matches: 9. The CDR3 is made up of 16 amino acids. From germline, CDR1 is MGHDK and CDR2 SYGVNS. CDR3 in DNA: TGTGCCAGCAGTGACCTCCGGACAGGGGTAAGCAATGAGCAGTTCTTC. This sequence encodes CASSDLRTGVSNEQFF.

This clonotype was detected only a few times. The gene calls are TRBV9 and TRBJ2-7, with a tentative D call TRBD1 (5 bases). This CDR3 region has 12 residues. Trimming cost V 4 bases and J 3 bases, with 8 bases left between them. Per the germline V gene, CDR1 is SGDLS and CDR2 is YYNGEE. CDR3 nucleotide sequence: TGTGCCAGCAGCTCCGACAGCTACGAGCAGTACTTC. Translation gives CASSSDSYEQYF.

This CDR3 is CDSSSAPSQGPDTQYF. CDR3 nucleotides: TGTGACAGTAGTTCTGCCCCAAGTCAGGGACCAGATACGCAGTATTTT. The chain recombines TRBV12-3 or TRBV12-4 with TRBJ2-3, with D possibly being TRBD1 or TRBD2 (5 bases each). The CDR3 extends over 16 amino acids.

In regard to this clonotype: In this CDR3 the conserved last residue, phenylalanine or tryptophan, is missing, so a read error is likely. This sequence joins TRBV7-9 and TRBJ1-5; unclear D gene. The CDR3 is 12 amino acids. Germline loops: CDR1 SEHNR, CDR2 FQNEAQ (reference sequence). CDR3: CASSPSNQSQHS. In DNA, the CDR3 is TGTGCCAGCAGCCCCTCCAATCAGTCCCAGCATTCT.

The V and J genes are TRBV29-1 and TRBJ1-3; D not certain. The CDR3 consists of 12 residues. CDR1 is SQVTM, CDR2 ANQGSEA, per germline. The V end was cut by 4 bases, the J end by 7 bases, with 11 bases between. The DNA for the CDR3 is TGCAGCGTTGGAGAATCTTGGAACACCATATATTTT. Residues: CSVGESWNTIYF. The variable domain in full, with the rest retrieved from reference TRBV29-1 and TRBJ1-3, is SAVISQKPSRDICQRGTSLTIQCQVDSQVTMMFWYRQQPGQSLTLIATANQGSEATYESGFVIDKFPISRPNLTFSTLTVSNMSPEDSSIYLCSVGESWNTIYFGEGSWLTVV.